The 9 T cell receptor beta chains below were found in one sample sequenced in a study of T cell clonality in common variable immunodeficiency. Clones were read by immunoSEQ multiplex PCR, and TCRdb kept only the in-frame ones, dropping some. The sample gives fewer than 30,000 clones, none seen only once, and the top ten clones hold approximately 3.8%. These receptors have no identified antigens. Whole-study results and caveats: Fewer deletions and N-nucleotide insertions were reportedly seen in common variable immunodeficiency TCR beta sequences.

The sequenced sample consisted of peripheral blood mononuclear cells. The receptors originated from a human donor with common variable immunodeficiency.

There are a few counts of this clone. The sequenced CDR3 bases are TGCGCCAGCAGCTTCTCCTGGGGGGGAGATACG. Its translation: CASSFSWGGDT. The entire CDR3 protein is CASSFSWGGDTQYF. The chain uses TRBV5-1 and TRBJ2-3; 7 bases align to TRBD2. The read comes to an end 3 residues before the CDR3 does, leaving the germline J gene to fill in the end. There are 14 residues in the CDR3. Germline lookup yields CDR1 SGHRS and CDR2 YFSETQ. Germline trimming cut 2 bases from V and 5 bases from J; bases unmatched to any gene: 5. Based on the CDR3 plus reference TRBV5-1 and TRBJ2-3, the full variable domain is KAGVTQTPRYLIKTRGQQVTLSCSPISGHRSVSWYQQTPGQGLQFLFEYFSETQRNKGNFPGRFSGRQFSNSRSEMNVSTLELGDSALYLCASSFSWGGDTQYFGPGTRLTVL.

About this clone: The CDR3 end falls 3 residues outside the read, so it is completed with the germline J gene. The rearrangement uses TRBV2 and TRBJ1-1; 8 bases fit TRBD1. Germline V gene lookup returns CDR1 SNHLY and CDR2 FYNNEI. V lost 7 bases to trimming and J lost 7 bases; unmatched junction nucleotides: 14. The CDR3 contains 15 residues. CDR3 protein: CASKRTGTPTGEAFF. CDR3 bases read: TGTGCCAGCAAAAGGACAGGGACTCCAACAGGTGAA.

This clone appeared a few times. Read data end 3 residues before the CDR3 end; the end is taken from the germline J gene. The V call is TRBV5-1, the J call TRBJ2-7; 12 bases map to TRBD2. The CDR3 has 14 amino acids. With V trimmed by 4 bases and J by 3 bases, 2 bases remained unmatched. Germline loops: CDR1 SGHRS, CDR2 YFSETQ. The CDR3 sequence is CASSPTSGSYEQYF. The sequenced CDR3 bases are TGCGCCAGCAGCCCGACTAGCGGGAGCTACGAG. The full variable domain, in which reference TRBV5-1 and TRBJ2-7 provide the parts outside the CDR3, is KAGVTQTPRYLIKTRGQQVTLSCSPISGHRSVSWYQQTPGQGLQFLFEYFSETQRNKGNFPGRFSGRQFSNSRSEMNVSTLELGDSALYLCASSPTSGSYEQYFGPGTRLTVT.

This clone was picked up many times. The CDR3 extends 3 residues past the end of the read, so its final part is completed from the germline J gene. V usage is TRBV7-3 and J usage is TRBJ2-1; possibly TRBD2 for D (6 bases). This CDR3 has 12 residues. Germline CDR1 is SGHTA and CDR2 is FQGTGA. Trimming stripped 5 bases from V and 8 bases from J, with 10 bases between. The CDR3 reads CASSPTGDEQFF. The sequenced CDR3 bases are TGTGCCAGCAGCCCGACGGGGGATGAG.

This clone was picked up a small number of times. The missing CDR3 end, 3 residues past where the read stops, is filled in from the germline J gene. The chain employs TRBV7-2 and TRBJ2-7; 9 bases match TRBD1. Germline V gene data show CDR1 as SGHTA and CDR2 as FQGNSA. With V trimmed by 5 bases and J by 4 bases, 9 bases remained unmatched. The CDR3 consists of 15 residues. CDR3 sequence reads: CASSTGTGRGYEQYF. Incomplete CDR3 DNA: TGTGCCAGCAGCACGGGGACAGGGCGAGGGTACGAG.

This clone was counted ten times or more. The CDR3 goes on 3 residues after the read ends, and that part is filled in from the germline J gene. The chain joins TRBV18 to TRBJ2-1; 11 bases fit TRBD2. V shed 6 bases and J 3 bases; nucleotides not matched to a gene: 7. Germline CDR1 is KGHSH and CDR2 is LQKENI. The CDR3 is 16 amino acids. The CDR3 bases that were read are TGTGCCAGCTCGCCGACTAGCGGGATTGTCTACAATGAG. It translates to CASSPTSGIVYNE. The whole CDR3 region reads CASSPTSGIVYNEQFF.

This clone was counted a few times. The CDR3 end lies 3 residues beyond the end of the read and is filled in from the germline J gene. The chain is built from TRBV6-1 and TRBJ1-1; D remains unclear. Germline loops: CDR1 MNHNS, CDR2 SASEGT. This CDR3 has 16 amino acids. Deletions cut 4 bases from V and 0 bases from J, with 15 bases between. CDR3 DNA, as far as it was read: TGTGCCAGCAGTGCTAGAGCGGGGTTTTTGAACACTGAA. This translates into CASSARAGFLNTE. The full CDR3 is CASSARAGFLNTEAFF.

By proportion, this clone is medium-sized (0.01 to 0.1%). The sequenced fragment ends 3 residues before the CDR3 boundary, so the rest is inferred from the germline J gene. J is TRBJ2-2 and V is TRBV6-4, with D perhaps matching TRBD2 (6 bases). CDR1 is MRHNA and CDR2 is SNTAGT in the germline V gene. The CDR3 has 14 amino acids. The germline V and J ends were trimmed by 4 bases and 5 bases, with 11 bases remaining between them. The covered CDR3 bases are TGTGCCAGCAGTGGTCAGGGAGGAACCGGGGAG. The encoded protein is CASSGQGGTGE. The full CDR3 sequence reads CASSGQGGTGELFF.

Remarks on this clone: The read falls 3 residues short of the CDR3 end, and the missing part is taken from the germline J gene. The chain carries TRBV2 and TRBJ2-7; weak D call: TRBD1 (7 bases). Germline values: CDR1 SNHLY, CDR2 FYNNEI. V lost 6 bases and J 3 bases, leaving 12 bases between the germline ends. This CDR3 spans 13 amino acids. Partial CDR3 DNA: TGTGCCAGCAGAAGGCAGGGGGGCTACGAG. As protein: CASRRQGGYE. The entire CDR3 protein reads CASRRQGGYEQYF.